Below, 4 T cell receptor beta chains from the same sample are listed, as sequenced in a study of T cell responses to AZD1222 COVID-19 vaccine. Clones were sequenced by immunoSEQ multiplex PCR, and TCRdb holds only the in-frame ones, with some missing. The sample has fewer than 110,000 clones, 75% to 90% seen once; the top ten hold approximately 4%. The material sequenced was peripheral blood, taken on day 0 of AZD1222 vaccination. These receptors all stem from an adult in good health.

This clone was seen once. The rearrangement links TRBV3-1 (or the pseudogene TRBV3-2) to TRBJ1-2, with D tentatively TRBD1 (6 bases). The CDR3 sequence is 15 residues long. CDR1 is LGHDT and CDR2 is YNNKEL in the germline V gene (reference sequence). With 4 bases removed from V and 3 bases from J, the gap between germline ends came to 15 bases. The CDR3 bases are TGTGCCAGCAGCCGAAACGCCGACAGGTACTATGGCTACACCTTC. This encodes CASSRNADRYYGYTF.

This chain uses TRBV28 with TRBJ2-7; tentatively, D is TRBD1 (6 bases). V was trimmed by 8 bases and J by 0 bases, leaving 17 bases between them. The germline CDR1 and CDR2 sequences are MDHEN and SYDVKM. The CDR3 runs to 15 residues. The CDR3 DNA sequence: TGTGCCAGCCGGCCCACAGGGTTATTCTCCTACGAGCAGTACTTC. It translates to CASRPTGLFSYEQYF.

The chain has TRBV3-1 (or the pseudogene TRBV3-2) and TRBJ2-7, with D possibly TRBD2 on 7 matching bases. The V and J ends lost 0 bases and 7 bases respectively, with 13 bases between them. The CDR3 is 14 residues long. The germline gives CDR1 LGHDT, CDR2 YNNKEL (reference sequence). The CDR3 DNA reads as TGTGCCAGCAGCCAAGATAGGGGGGGTCAAGAGCAGTACTTC. Translation gives CASSQDRGGQEQYF.

The chain carries TRBV28 and TRBJ2-7; no reliable D call. Trimming left V 7 bases short and J 4 bases short, with 14 bases between. Per germline, CDR1 MDHEN and CDR2 SYDVKM. The length of the CDR3 is 13 residues. The DNA of the CDR3 is TGTGCCAGCACCGACCCTAGTAAGTACGAGCAGTACTTC. It yields the protein CASTDPSKYEQYF.